This paragraph reports one T cell receptor (beta chain). Its antigen is unknown. All of the isolated RNA was reverse transcribed, so expressed TCRB transcripts were sequenced. The repertoire was sequenced with immunoSEQ multiplex PCR; TCRdb's copy has only in-frame clones and lacks some. The sample contains some 160,000 clones, approximately 8.8% of which appear only once. This sample is drawn from a study of beta chain features in type 1 diabetes. Notes on the study in general: Type 1 diabetes patients had TCRB CDR3s that were shorter (moderately but significantly so) in all four CD4+ subsets. When VDJ junctions were examined, type 1 diabetes patients showed fewer insertions and more deletions.

The CDR3 is 15 residues long. The V segment lost 5 bases and the J segment 3 bases; nucleotides outside the gene matches: 8. Germline V gene lookup returns CDR1 MNHEY and CDR2 SMNVEV (reference sequence). V usage is TRBV27 and J usage is TRBJ2-7, with 9 bases aligning to TRBD1. The clonotype comes from a woman under 40 with type 1 diabetes. Sequenced sample: central memory CD4+ T cells from blood. CDR3 in amino acids: CASSLGTGLNYEQYF. DNA for the CDR3: TGTGCCAGCAGTCTTGGGACAGGGCTAAACTACGAGCAGTACTTC.